This TCR beta chain was captured in a study of vaccination and CD4 T cells after COVID-19. Overall study context: Following dose two, a median approximately 72 days (range 14 to 241) passed before post-vaccine samples were taken.

Researchers used the Oncomine TCR Beta short-read assay to sequence DNA from cultured CD4+ T cells. DNA came from CD4+ T cells after culture. TCRdb ran MiXCR on the PCR reads and lists one entry per CDR3 protein. Of about 6,300 distinct CDR3 sequences in the sample, 33% were seen once. Per germline, CDR1 MDHEN and CDR2 SYDVKM. The CDR3 extends over 16 amino acids. With V trimmed by 3 bases and J by 10 bases, 12 bases remained unmatched. This clonotype turned up a few times. The antigen remains undetermined. Stated treatment: roughly nine-day PBMC culture with coronavirus spike peptide pools or control peptides (ViraFEST assay). The unexposed donor gave CD4+ T cells before the COVID-19 pandemic (2011-2018).

The sequenced sample consisted of CD4+ T cells from blood, cultured in vitro. The chain uses TRBV28 and TRBJ1-6, with 7 bases that match TRBD1. This clonotype was obtained from a human donor in good health. This CDR3 reads CASSFSEGGTRSPLHF. The DNA for the CDR3 is TGTGCCAGCAGTTTTTCAGAAGGGGGCACGCGATCACCCCTCCACTTT.